This entry features one TCR beta chain sequence. From the 5' RACE reads, TCRdb called clonotypes with MiXCR, one entry per CDR3 protein. The table lists around 250,000 distinct CDR3 sequences, 16% of them singletons. This CDR3 region has 15 residues. Germline CDR1 is SEHNR and CDR2 is FQNEAQ (reference sequence). V lost 4 bases, J lost 7 bases, and 16 bases lay in between. This entry comes from a study of T-cell memory formation after mild COVID-19. The chain uses TRBV7-9 and TRBJ1-4; D might be TRBD1 (5 bases). Sequencing was performed on PBMCs or a T cell subset sorted from them (not recorded which). The origin of this receptor is a young man who had mild COVID-19 (a few samples of this study predate the infection). Cell type and time point are not known. The DNA for the CDR3 is TGTGCCAGCAGCTACCGGGACTCCTTGGGTGAAAAACTGTTTTTT. Translation gives CASSYRDSLGEKLFF. The full variable domain, in which reference TRBV7-9 and TRBJ1-4 provide the parts outside the CDR3, is DTGVSQNPRHKITKRGQNVTFRCDPISEHNRLYWYRQTLGQGPEFLTYFQNEAQLEKSRLLSDRFSAERPKGSFSTLEIQRTEQGDSAMYLCASSYRDSLGEKLFFGSGTQLSVL.